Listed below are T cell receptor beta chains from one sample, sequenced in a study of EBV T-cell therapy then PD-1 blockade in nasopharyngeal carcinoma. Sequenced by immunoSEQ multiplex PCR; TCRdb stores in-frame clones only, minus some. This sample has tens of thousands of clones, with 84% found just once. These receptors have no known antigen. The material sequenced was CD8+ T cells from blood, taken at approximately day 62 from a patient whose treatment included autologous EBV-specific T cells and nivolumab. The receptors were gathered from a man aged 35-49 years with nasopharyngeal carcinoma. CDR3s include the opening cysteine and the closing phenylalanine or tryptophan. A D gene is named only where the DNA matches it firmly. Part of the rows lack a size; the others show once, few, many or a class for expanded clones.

CDR3: CASSVAGATAGGGYGYTF
DNA: TGTGCCAGCAGCGTAGCTGGGGCCACAGCGGGGGGAGGCTATGGCTACACCTTC
V: TRBV9
J: TRBJ1-2
size: .
D: .

CDR3: CASMDRAQDYGYTF
DNA: TGTGCCAGCATGGACAGGGCTCAGGACTATGGCTACACCTTC
V: TRBV6-5
J: TRBJ1-2
size: .
D: TRBD1

CDR3: CASSPGGRSSYEQYF
DNA: TGTGCCAGCAGTCCAGGGGGCCGCAGCTCCTACGAGCAGTACTTC
V: TRBV2
J: TRBJ2-7
size: .
D: TRBD1

CDR3: CASSTYRGHIGYTF
DNA: TGTGCCAGTAGTACCTACAGGGGGCATATTGGCTACACCTTC
V: TRBV19
J: TRBJ1-2
size: .
D: TRBD1

CDR3: CAISDPDRGLFYGYTF
DNA: TGTGCCATCAGTGACCCGGACAGGGGGCTCTTCTATGGCTACACCTTC
V: TRBV10-3
J: TRBJ1-2
size: once
D: TRBD1

CDR3: CASRWIDRNPFAEAFF
DNA: TGTGCCAGTAGATGGATCGACAGGAACCCATTCGCTGAAGCTTTCTTT
V: TRBV19
J: TRBJ1-1
size: .
D: .

CDR3: CASSGPDRLAKNIQYF
DNA: TGTGCCAGCAGCGGGCCGGACAGGTTAGCCAAAAACATTCAGTACTTC
V: TRBV13
J: TRBJ2-4
size: .
D: TRBD1

CDR3: CASSFTTGGGSETQYF
DNA: TGCGCCAGCAGCTTTACTACCGGGGGGGGGAGTGAGACCCAGTACTTC
V: TRBV4-3
J: TRBJ2-5
size: .
D: TRBD2

CDR3: CASSQDLGPQLRTEAFF
DNA: TGTGCCAGCAGCCAAGATTTAGGGCCTCAGCTAAGGACTGAAGCTTTCTTT
V: TRBV14
J: TRBJ1-1
size: .
D: .

CDR3: CAWRRGDWNGYTF
DNA: TGTGCCTGGAGGAGGGGGGATTGGAATGGCTACACCTTC
V: TRBV30
J: TRBJ1-2
size: .
D: .

CDR3: CASSVAPGSSYEQYF
DNA: TGTGCCAGCAGCGTAGCGCCGGGAAGCTCCTACGAGCAGTACTTC
V: TRBV9
J: TRBJ2-7
size: .
D: .

CDR3: CASSVAGGQETQYF
DNA: TGTGCCAGCAGCGTAGCGGGGGGGCAGGAGACCCAGTACTTC
V: TRBV9
J: TRBJ2-5
size: .
D: TRBD2

CDR3: CAWRNRDRGAGANVLTF
DNA: TGTGCCTGGAGGAATCGGGACAGGGGTGCTGGGGCCAACGTCCTGACTTTC
V: TRBV30
J: TRBJ2-6
size: .
D: TRBD1

CDR3: CASSLARQVNQPQHF
DNA: TGTGCCAGCAGCTTGGCCCGACAGGTCAATCAGCCCCAGCATTTT
V: TRBV5-6
J: TRBJ1-5
size: .
D: .

CDR3: CASSPGGLGASEKLFF
DNA: TGTGCCAGCAGCCCCGGGGGGTTGGGGGCCAGTGAAAAACTGTTTTTT
V: TRBV7-2
J: TRBJ1-4
size: .
D: .

CDR3: CAISVSRGAVQETQYF
DNA: TGTGCCATCAGTGTTTCGAGGGGGGCAGTTCAAGAGACCCAGTACTTC
V: TRBV10-3
J: TRBJ2-5
size: .
D: .

CDR3: CASSYSDNYGYTF
DNA: TGTGCCAGCAGTTACTCGGACAACTATGGCTACACCTTC
V: TRBV6-2/TRBV6-3
J: TRBJ1-2
size: few
D: .

CDR3: CASSAFGRATEAFF
DNA: TGTGCCAGCAGTGCCTTCGGCAGGGCTACTGAAGCTTTCTTT
V: TRBV25-1
J: TRBJ1-1
size: .
D: .

CDR3: CATREGAFF
DNA: TGTGCCACAAGGGAGGGGGCTTTCTTT
V: TRBV19
J: TRBJ1-1
size: .
D: .

CDR3: CSVEGQGTDTQYF
DNA: TGCAGCGTTGAAGGGCAGGGAACAGATACGCAGTATTTT
V: TRBV29-1
J: TRBJ2-3
size: .
D: .

CDR3: CASSQETSGVYEQYF
DNA: TGCGCCAGCAGCCAAGAGACGAGCGGGGTCTACGAGCAGTACTTC
V: TRBV4-3
J: TRBJ2-7
size: .
D: TRBD2

CDR3: CASRLSWTSTSYEQYF
DNA: TGCGCCAGCAGGCTTTCTTGGACTAGCACTTCCTACGAGCAGTACTTC
V: TRBV5-1
J: TRBJ2-7
size: .
D: TRBD2

CDR3: CASSPGPGGLYEQYF
DNA: TGTGCCAGCAGCCCGGGGCCAGGGGGCCTCTACGAGCAGTACTTC
V: TRBV7-6
J: TRBJ2-7
size: .
D: TRBD1

CDR3: CASSSPWGSNQPQHF
DNA: TGTGCCAGCAGCTCCCCCTGGGGATCAAATCAGCCCCAGCATTTT
V: TRBV7-9
J: TRBJ1-5
size: .
D: .

CDR3: CALKPGNSNEQYF
DNA: TGTGCCTTAAAGCCGGGGAACTCCAACGAGCAGTACTTC
V: TRBV28
J: TRBJ2-7
size: many
D: .

CDR3: CAISESTGGQGKETQYF
DNA: TGTGCCATCAGTGAGTCCACAGGGGGACAGGGAAAAGAGACCCAGTACTTC
V: TRBV10-3
J: TRBJ2-5
size: .
D: TRBD1

CDR3: CASSPGQSGGNEQFF
DNA: TGTGCCAGCAGTCCAGGGCAGTCAGGGGGCAATGAGCAGTTCTTC
V: TRBV6-4
J: TRBJ2-1
size: .
D: TRBD1

CDR3: CASRTGQGDLGTQYF
DNA: TGTGCCAGCCGCACCGGACAGGGAGATTTGGGGACCCAGTACTTC
V: TRBV6-5
J: TRBJ2-5
size: .
D: TRBD1

CDR3: CASSSLTTHSYEQYF
DNA: TGTGCCAGCAGCAGCCTGACGACCCACTCCTACGAGCAGTACTTC
V: TRBV7-9
J: TRBJ2-7
size: .
D: .

CDR3: CASGRGITDTQYF
DNA: TGTGCCAGCGGGCGAGGGATCACAGATACGCAGTATTTT
V: TRBV6-6
J: TRBJ2-3
size: .
D: .

CDR3: CASATSGESTEAFF
DNA: TGTGCCAGCGCAACCTCAGGGGAAAGCACTGAAGCTTTCTTT
V: TRBV6-4
J: TRBJ1-1
size: .
D: .

CDR3: CASSFGGGAGNEQFF
DNA: TGTGCCAGCAGCTTCGGCGGGGGGGCAGGAAATGAGCAGTTCTTC
V: TRBV7-8
J: TRBJ2-1
size: .
D: TRBD2

CDR3: CASSQGFAWNTEAFF
DNA: TGCGCCAGCAGCCAGGGATTTGCTTGGAACACTGAAGCTTTCTTT
V: TRBV4-1
J: TRBJ1-1
size: .
D: .

CDR3: CARSLQGGHKGNTIYF
DNA: TGTGCCAGAAGCCTCCAGGGGGGACATAAAGGAAACACCATATATTTT
V: TRBV5-3
J: TRBJ1-3
size: .
D: TRBD1

CDR3: CASSQGQGYQPQHF
DNA: TGCGCCAGCAGCCAAGGACAGGGCTATCAGCCCCAGCATTTT
V: TRBV4-1
J: TRBJ1-5
size: .
D: TRBD1

CDR3: CASTRTGGHEQYF
DNA: TGTGCCAGCACCAGGACAGGCGGGCACGAGCAGTACTTC
V: TRBV6-4
J: TRBJ2-7
size: .
D: TRBD1

CDR3: CASTEGDRGPYGQYF
DNA: TGTGCCAGCACTGAGGGGGACAGGGGGCCTTATGGGCAGTACTTC
V: TRBV25-1
J: TRBJ2-7
size: once
D: TRBD1

CDR3: CASSLAVRHVGSYGYTF
DNA: TGTGCCAGCAGCTTAGCGGTTAGGCACGTAGGTAGCTATGGCTACACCTTC
V: TRBV7-9
J: TRBJ1-2
size: .
D: .

CDR3: CASSYRVPRGYGYTF
DNA: TGTGCCAGCAGTTATCGGGTCCCCAGGGGCTATGGCTACACCTTC
V: TRBV6-2/TRBV6-3
J: TRBJ1-2
size: .
D: .

CDR3: CASNPDLDSGNQPQHF
DNA: TGTGCCAGTAATCCGGACCTCGATTCAGGCAATCAGCCCCAGCATTTT
V: TRBV19
J: TRBJ1-5
size: few
D: .

CDR3: CASSPGQGTYEQYF
DNA: TGTGCCAGTAGTCCGGGACAGGGAACCTACGAGCAGTACTTC
V: TRBV19
J: TRBJ2-7
size: .
D: TRBD1

CDR3: CASSVEAGGRDTQYF
DNA: TGTGCCAGCAGCGTAGAGGCGGGGGGCCGGGATACGCAGTATTTT
V: TRBV9
J: TRBJ2-3
size: .
D: TRBD2

CDR3: CASSLRTVNYGYTF
DNA: TGTGCCAGCAGCTTAAGGACAGTTAACTATGGCTACACCTTC
V: TRBV7-8
J: TRBJ1-2
size: few
D: .

CDR3: CASSQDRLYGYTF
DNA: TGCGCCAGCAGCCAAGACAGGCTCTATGGCTACACCTTC
V: TRBV4-1
J: TRBJ1-2
size: .
D: .

CDR3: CASSPAGGPYQETQYF
DNA: TGTGCCAGCAGCCCAGCGGGGGGGCCGTACCAAGAGACCCAGTACTTC
V: TRBV13
J: TRBJ2-5
size: .
D: TRBD2

CDR3: CASSSDRDRAYEQYF
DNA: TGTGCCAGCAGCTCTGACCGGGACAGAGCCTACGAGCAGTACTTC
V: TRBV5-6
J: TRBJ2-7
size: .
D: TRBD1

CDR3: CASSLGRTYEQYF
DNA: TGTGCCAGCAGCTTGGGCCGGACCTACGAGCAGTACTTC
V: TRBV5-6
J: TRBJ2-7
size: .
D: .

CDR3: CASSLIRGRYNEQFF
DNA: TGTGCCAGCAGTTTAATCAGGGGCCGTTACAATGAGCAGTTCTTC
V: TRBV27
J: TRBJ2-1
size: .
D: .

CDR3: CASSLVKGVTEAFF
DNA: TGTGCCAGCAGCTTAGTAAAAGGGGTCACTGAAGCTTTCTTT
V: TRBV7-9
J: TRBJ1-1
size: .
D: .

CDR3: CASSASSGASYEQYF
DNA: TGTGCCAGCAGTGCCTCCTCGGGGGCTTCCTACGAGCAGTACTTC
V: TRBV9
J: TRBJ2-7
size: few
D: .

CDR3: CASSVRRRVNTGELFF
DNA: TGTGCCAGCAGTGTCAGGCGCAGGGTGAACACCGGGGAGCTGTTTTTT
V: TRBV25-1
J: TRBJ2-2
size: once
D: .

CDR3: CASSLETGWVTDTQYF
DNA: TGTGCCAGCAGCTTGGAAACAGGGTGGGTCACAGATACGCAGTATTTT
V: TRBV5-6
J: TRBJ2-3
size: .
D: .